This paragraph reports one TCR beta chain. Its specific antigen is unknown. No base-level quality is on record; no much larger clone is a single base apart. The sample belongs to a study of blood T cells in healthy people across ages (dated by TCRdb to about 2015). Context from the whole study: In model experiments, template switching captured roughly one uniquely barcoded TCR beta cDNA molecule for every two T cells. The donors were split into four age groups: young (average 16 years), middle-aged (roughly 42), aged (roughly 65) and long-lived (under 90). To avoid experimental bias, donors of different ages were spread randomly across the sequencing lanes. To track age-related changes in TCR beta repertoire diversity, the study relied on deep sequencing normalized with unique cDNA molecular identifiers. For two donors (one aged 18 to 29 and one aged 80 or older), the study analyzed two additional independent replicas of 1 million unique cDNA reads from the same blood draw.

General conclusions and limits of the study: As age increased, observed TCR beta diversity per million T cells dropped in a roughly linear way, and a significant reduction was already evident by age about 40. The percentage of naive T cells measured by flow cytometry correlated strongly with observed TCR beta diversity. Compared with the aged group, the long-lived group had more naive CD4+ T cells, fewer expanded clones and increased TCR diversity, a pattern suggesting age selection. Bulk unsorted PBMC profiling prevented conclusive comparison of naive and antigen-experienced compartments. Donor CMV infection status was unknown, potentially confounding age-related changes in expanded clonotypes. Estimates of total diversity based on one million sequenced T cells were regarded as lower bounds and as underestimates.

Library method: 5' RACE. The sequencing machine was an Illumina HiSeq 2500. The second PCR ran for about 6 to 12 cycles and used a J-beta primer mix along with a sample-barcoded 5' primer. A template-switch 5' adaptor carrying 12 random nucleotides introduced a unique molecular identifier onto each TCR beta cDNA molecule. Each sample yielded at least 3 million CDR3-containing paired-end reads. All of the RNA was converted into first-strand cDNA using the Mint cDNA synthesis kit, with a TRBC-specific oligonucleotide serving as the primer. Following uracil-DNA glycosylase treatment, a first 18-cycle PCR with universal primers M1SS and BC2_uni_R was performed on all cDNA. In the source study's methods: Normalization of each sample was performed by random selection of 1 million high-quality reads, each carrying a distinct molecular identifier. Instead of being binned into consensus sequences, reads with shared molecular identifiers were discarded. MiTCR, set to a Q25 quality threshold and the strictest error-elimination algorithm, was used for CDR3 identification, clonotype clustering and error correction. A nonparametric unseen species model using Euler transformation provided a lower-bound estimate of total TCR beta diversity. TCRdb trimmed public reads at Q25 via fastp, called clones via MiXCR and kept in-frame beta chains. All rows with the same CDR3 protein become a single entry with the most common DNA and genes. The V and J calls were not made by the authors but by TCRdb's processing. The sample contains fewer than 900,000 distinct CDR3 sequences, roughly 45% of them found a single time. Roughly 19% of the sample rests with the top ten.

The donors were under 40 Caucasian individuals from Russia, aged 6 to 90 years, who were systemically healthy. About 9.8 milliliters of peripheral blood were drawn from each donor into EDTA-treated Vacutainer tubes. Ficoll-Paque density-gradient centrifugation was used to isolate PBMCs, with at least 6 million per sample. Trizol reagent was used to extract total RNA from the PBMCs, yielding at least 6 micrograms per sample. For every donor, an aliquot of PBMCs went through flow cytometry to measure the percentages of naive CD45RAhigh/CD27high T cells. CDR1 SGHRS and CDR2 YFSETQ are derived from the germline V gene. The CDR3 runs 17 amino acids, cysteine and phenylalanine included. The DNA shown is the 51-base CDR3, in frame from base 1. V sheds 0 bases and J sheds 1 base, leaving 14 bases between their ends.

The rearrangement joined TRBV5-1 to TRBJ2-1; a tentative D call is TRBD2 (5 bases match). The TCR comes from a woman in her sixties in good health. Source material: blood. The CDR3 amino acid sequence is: CASSLGQSIASYNEQFF. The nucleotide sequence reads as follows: TGCGCCAGCAGCTTGGGTCAGTCCATAGCGTCCTACAATGAGCAGTTCTTC.